Sequencing of this T cell receptor beta chain was carried out in a study of vaccination and CD4 T cells after COVID-19. Across the study: Two of the convalescents were Hispanic, and the group consisted of six males and four females. Post-COVID draws came a median approximately 100 days after diagnosis (range 35 to 161). Post-vaccine sampling followed dose two by a median roughly 65 days (range 14 to 241). Study observations and caveats: A relatively small number of convalescent patients were studied, and no early post-infection timepoints were included.

Looked up from germline, CDR1 is MNHNS and CDR2 is SASEGT. The CDR3 is 17 residues long. The germline V and J ends were trimmed by 0 bases and 0 bases, with 14 bases remaining between them. A few counts support this clonotype. Its antigen is as yet unknown. One entry per CDR3 protein, called by TCRdb with MiXCR from the PCR reads. The table includes 25,000 to 30,000 distinct CDR3 sequences, 50% to 65% detected once. Time point given: late sampling 161 to 241 days after vaccination in three convalescent patients. The rearrangement uses TRBV6-1 and TRBJ1-2, with D unresolved. The sample in question was CD4+ T cells from blood, obtained about 7 months after SARS-CoV-2 vaccination. This clonotype was obtained from a human donor who had recovered from COVID-19. The CDR3 DNA sequence: TGTGCCAGCAGTGAAGCCGGTCACGCGTTAGCTAACTATGGCTACACCTTC. This sequence encodes CASSEAGHALANYGYTF.